The clone carrying this T cell receptor (beta chain) was found many times. This sample was included in a study of T cells in Graves' hyperthyroidism and ophthalmopathy. About the study: Before treatment of any kind, peripheral blood was taken at initial diagnosis.

CDR1 and CDR2 (germline): SGHVS, FQNEAQ. The CDR3 has 13 amino acids. After removal of 5 bases from V and 6 bases from J, the junction contained 5 bases not matched to a gene. TCR beta CDR3 region amplification was performed from RNA transcripts. RT-PCR in the first round (using the HTBI primer set) targeted the TCR CDR3. A single record per CDR3 protein comes from TCRdb applying MiXCR to the multiplex PCR reads. The sample consists of approximately 740,000 distinct CDR3 sequences, approximately 14% of them appearing once. The J gene is TRBJ2-3, the V gene TRBV7-8; 7 bases line up with TRBD2. This receptor was obtained from a young woman with Graves' hyperthyroidism. The sample was blood. The CDR3 is CASSVTSLDTQYF. DNA for the CDR3: TGTGCCAGCAGCGTGACTAGCTTGGATACGCAGTATTTT.